Listed here are 5 T cell receptor beta chains from one sample, sequenced in a study of control samples from healthy donors and cancer patients. This table comes from immunoSEQ multiplex PCR, and its TCRdb copy is limited to in-frame clones, with some not included. The sample has a few hundred thousand clones, more than 80% seen once; the top ten hold 5.5% to 8%. Sequences were obtained from PBMCs. These receptors were collected from a man aged 40-49 years with head and neck cancer.

The genes are TRBV6-6 and TRBJ1-4, with D tentatively TRBD1 (6 bases). The V end lost 4 bases, the J end lost 8 bases, and 11 bases lay between the germline ends. The CDR3 loop spans 13 amino acids. Germline V lookup: CDR1 MNHNY, CDR2 SVGAGI (reference sequence). CDR3 loop: CASSSRTEEKLFF. As DNA, the CDR3 is TGTGCCAGCAGTTCCCGGACAGAAGAAAAACTGTTTTTT.

The rearrangement links TRBV24-1 to TRBJ2-2, with 13 bases matching TRBD2. J lost 6 bases, V lost 4 bases, and 4 bases had no gene match. The CDR3 has 16 amino acids. CDR1 KGHDR and CDR2 SFDVKD come from the germline V gene. CDR3 residues: CATSDPTSGRSGELFF. The CDR3 nucleotides read TGTGCCACCAGTGACCCGACTAGCGGGAGGTCCGGGGAGCTGTTTTTT.

The rearrangement uses TRBV30 and TRBJ2-7; 9 nucleotides agree with TRBD1. The CDR3 extends over 16 amino acids. Trimming cost V 6 bases and J 7 bases; bases outside gene matches: 19. The germline CDR1 and CDR2 sequences are GTSNPN and SVGIG (reference sequence). This CDR3 is CACPGAGQGGGGEQYF. CDR3 nucleotide sequence: TGTGCCTGCCCTGGGGCGGGACAGGGAGGGGGTGGTGAGCAGTACTTC.

The V gene is TRBV20-1, the J gene TRBJ2-4; TRBD2 is a possible D gene (5 bases). Looked up from germline, CDR1 is DFQATT and CDR2 is SNEGSKA (reference sequence). The V gene lost 3 bases and the J gene lost 4 bases, with 10 bases spanning the gap. CDR3 length: 13 amino acids. The CDR3 sequence: CSASARGKNIQYF. In DNA form, the CDR3 reads TGCAGTGCTAGTGCACGGGGAAAAAACATTCAGTACTTC.

The chain carries TRBV7-9 and TRBJ2-7; perhaps TRBD1 as D (5 bases). The germline V and J ends were trimmed by 1 base and 0 bases, with 10 bases remaining between them. From germline, CDR1 is SEHNR and CDR2 FQNEAQ (reference sequence). The CDR3 sequence is 15 residues long. The CDR3 protein is CASSLDRGYSYEQYF. For the CDR3, the DNA is TGTGCCAGCAGCTTAGATAGGGGCTACTCCTACGAGCAGTACTTC.